Presented here are 27 T cell receptor beta chains from one specimen sequenced in a study of blood T cell repertoires in COVID-19. Clones were sequenced by immunoSEQ multiplex PCR, and TCRdb holds only the in-frame ones, with some missing. Among nearly 45,000 clones listed, approximately 80% were seen once. Sequencing used peripheral blood. These receptors all stem from a human donor in a cohort sampled during active COVID-19.

The CDR3 spells CSVRTVQEGEQFF. The DNA for the CDR3 is TGCAGCGTTCGGACGGTGCAGGAGGGTGAGCAGTTCTTC. This chain connects TRBV29-1 to TRBJ2-1; perhaps TRBD2 as D (6 bases). Germline loops: CDR1 SQVTM, CDR2 ANQGSEA. The CDR3 spans 13 residues. V lost 5 bases, J lost 9 bases, and 17 bases lay in between.

This clone turned up a few times. V gene TRBV27 combines with J gene TRBJ1-1; TRBD1 agrees at 11 bases. The V segment lost 7 bases and the J segment 9 bases; nucleotides outside the gene matches: 10. The CDR3 loop spans 14 amino acids. Germline V gene lookup returns CDR1 MNHEY and CDR2 SMNVEV (reference sequence). CDR3 nucleotide sequence: TGTGCCAGCACCCCCTGGGGACAGGGGGGAAAAGCTTTCTTT. Translated, it gives CASTPWGQGGKAFF.

This clone was detected a few times. The chain recombines TRBV9 with TRBJ2-1; 11 positions match TRBD2. Germline V gene sequence: CDR1 SGDLS, CDR2 YYNGEE. After removal of 0 bases from V and 9 bases from J, the junction contained 5 bases not matched to a gene. The CDR3 covers 15 residues. The CDR3 reads CASSVVVSGRVEQFF. CDR3 coding DNA: TGTGCCAGCAGCGTAGTGGTTAGCGGGAGGGTTGAGCAGTTCTTC.

The V gene is TRBV28, the J gene TRBJ2-7; 10 positions agree with TRBD1. The trim removed 5 bases at V and 5 bases at J, leaving 9 bases unmatched. Germline V lookup: CDR1 MDHEN, CDR2 SYDVKM. This CDR3 comprises 15 residues. The CDR3 region has the DNA TGTGCCAGCAGTCTGCTGTGGGACAGGGGAAACGAGCAGTACTTC. Its protein is CASSLLWDRGNEQYF.

The chain recombines TRBV28 with TRBJ2-7; 8 bases match TRBD1. Trimming cost V 4 bases and J 5 bases; bases outside gene matches: 13. This CDR3 is built from 16 residues. Germline CDR1 and CDR2: MDHEN and SYDVKM. The CDR3 protein is CASSSPADRGNDEQYF. As DNA, the CDR3 is TGTGCCAGCAGTTCCCCTGCCGACAGGGGTAACGACGAGCAGTACTTC. Using reference TRBV28 and TRBJ2-7 for the parts outside the CDR3, the full variable domain is DVKVTQSSRYLVKRTGEKVFLECVQDMDHENMFWYRQDPGLGLRLIYFSYDVKMKEKGDIPEGYSVSREKKERFSLILESASTNQTSMYLCASSSPADRGNDEQYFGPGTRLTVT.

V gene TRBV28 combines with J gene TRBJ2-3, with 12 bases that match TRBD2. The ends lost 5 bases at V and 0 bases at J; junction bases unmatched: 6. Looked up from germline, CDR1 is MDHEN and CDR2 is SYDVKM. The CDR3 runs to 17 residues. CDR3 loop: CASSPRLAGASTDTQYF. The CDR3, as DNA: TGTGCCAGCAGTCCGCGACTAGCGGGAGCTAGCACAGATACGCAGTATTTT.

V gene TRBV7-8 combines with J gene TRBJ2-5; 10 bases line up with TRBD2. CDR3 length equals 14 residues. Germline lookup yields CDR1 SGHVS and CDR2 FQNEAQ. The trim removed 11 bases at V and 5 bases at J, leaving 11 bases unmatched. CDR3 sequence (DNA): TGTGCCGGGCAGCGGGAGGGCCTTGGGGAGACCCAGTACTTC. As protein: CAGQREGLGETQYF.

The V call is TRBV6-5, the J call TRBJ2-7; 8 bases agree with TRBD2. The germline V gene has CDR1 MNHEY and CDR2 SVGAGI. The length of the CDR3 is 13 residues. With V trimmed by 2 bases and J by 4 bases, 1 base remained unmatched. The CDR3 DNA reads TGTGCCAGCAGTTACACTAGCGGTTACGAGCAGTACTTC. It yields the protein CASSYTSGYEQYF.

The chain is built from TRBV25-1 and TRBJ2-1; TRBD2 matches 11 bases. The germline V gene has CDR1 MGHDK and CDR2 SYGVNS. This CDR3 spans 17 amino acids. The V and J ends lost 0 bases and 7 bases, in that order; junction bases with no gene match: 8. Here the CDR3 reads CASSEYRGRTSGNEQFF. DNA for the CDR3: TGTGCCAGCAGTGAATACAGGGGGCGGACTAGCGGGAATGAGCAGTTCTTC.

V and J are TRBV30 and TRBJ2-3; 8 bases map to TRBD2. From germline, CDR1 is GTSNPN and CDR2 SVGIG (reference sequence). V shed 0 bases and J 6 bases; nucleotides not matched to a gene: 2. The CDR3 runs to 13 residues. The CDR3 sequence is CAWSVRLADTQYF. As DNA, the CDR3 is TGTGCCTGGAGTGTACGACTAGCGGATACGCAGTATTTT. Complete variable domain (other parts from reference TRBV30 and TRBJ2-3): SQTIHQWPATLVQPVGSPLSLECTVEGTSNPNLYWYRQAAGRGLQLLFYSVGIGQISSEVPQNLSASRPQDRQFILSSKKLLLSDSGFYLCAWSVRLADTQYFGPGTRLTVL.

This clone was counted a single time. This chain joins TRBV9 and TRBJ2-5; 12 bases match TRBD2. Germline assignment: CDR1 SGDLS and CDR2 YYNGEE. CDR3 length: 15 residues. The V and J ends lost 4 bases and 4 bases, in that order; junction bases with no gene match: 5. The CDR3 loop reads CASSPRTSGTETQYF. The CDR3 DNA reads TGTGCCAGCAGCCCCCGGACTAGCGGGACAGAGACCCAGTACTTC.

The chain uses TRBV6-2 or TRBV6-3 and TRBJ2-3, with TRBD2 identical over 8 bases. Germline V lookup: CDR1 MNHEY, CDR2 SVGEGT. The length of the CDR3 is 17 residues. Losses at the gene ends were 5 bases for V and 5 bases for J; bases not matched to a gene: 15. CDR3 coding DNA: TGTGCCAGCAGTCCCGACAAACATAGCGGGGCCCTAGATACGCAGTATTTT. Its translation: CASSPDKHSGALDTQYF.

This sequence joins TRBV5-1 and TRBJ1-2, with 9 bases lining up with TRBD1. Germline V gene sequence: CDR1 SGHRS, CDR2 YFSETQ. The CDR3 has 13 residues. J was trimmed by 8 bases and V by 1 base; bases with no gene match: 3. CDR3 coding DNA: TGCGCCAGCAGCTTGACGGGACAGGGAGGCTACACCTTC. It specifies CASSLTGQGGYTF.

The sample holds a few counts of this clone. The chain recombines TRBV28 with TRBJ2-7; 8 nucleotides agree with TRBD2. V lost 6 bases and J lost 0; bases outside the gene matches: 4. CDR3 length: 14 amino acids. From germline, CDR1 is MDHEN and CDR2 SYDVKM. CDR3 sequence (DNA): TGTGCCAGCAGGGCTAGCGGGCCCTCCTACGAGCAGTACTTC. Its translation is CASRASGPSYEQYF.

V gene TRBV5-1 combines with J gene TRBJ2-2; tentative D call: TRBD2 (6 bases). Germline CDR1 SGHRS, CDR2 YFSETQ. Trimming removed 4 bases at V and 5 bases at J, with 18 bases between. The CDR3 sequence is 16 residues long. In DNA, the CDR3 is TGCGCCAGCAGCGCCTTGGGGGGAAGCGGGACCGGGGAGCTGTTTTTT. Translation gives CASSALGGSGTGELFF. Variable domain in full (rest from reference TRBV5-1 and TRBJ2-2): KAGVTQTPRYLIKTRGQQVTLSCSPISGHRSVSWYQQTPGQGLQFLFEYFSETQRNKGNFPGRFSGRQFSNSRSEMNVSTLELGDSALYLCASSALGGSGTGELFFGEGSRLTVL.

The V and J genes are TRBV28 and TRBJ2-7; 7 positions agree with TRBD1. Germline V gives CDR1 MDHEN, CDR2 SYDVKM. The CDR3 length is 15 residues. V shed 2 bases and J 3 bases; nucleotides not matched to a gene: 7. The CDR3 spells CASSLGDRVGYEQYF. In DNA, the CDR3 is TGTGCCAGCAGTTTAGGCGACAGGGTAGGCTACGAGCAGTACTTC.

The chain carries TRBV5-1 and TRBJ2-3; 10 bases align to TRBD2. The CDR3 covers 16 residues. Unmatched junction bases numbered 5, after V lost 4 bases and J lost 0 bases. Looked up from germline, CDR1 is SGHRS and CDR2 is YFSETQ. The CDR3 DNA follows: TGCGCCAGCAGCACCAGACTAGCGGGTAGCACAGATACGCAGTATTTT. Its protein is CASSTRLAGSTDTQYF.

The chain recombines TRBV7-2 with TRBJ2-7; weak D call: TRBD2 (5 bases). Germline V lookup: CDR1 SGHTA, CDR2 FQGNSA. This CDR3 region has 14 residues. Trimming cost V 2 bases and J 5 bases, with 13 bases left between them. The CDR3 region is CASSLQEGTHEQYF. CDR3 bases: TGTGCCAGCAGCTTACAAGAGGGAACACACGAGCAGTACTTC. The complete variable domain, with remaining parts taken from reference TRBV7-2 and TRBJ2-7, reads GAGVSQSPSNKVTEKGKDVELRCDPISGHTALYWYRQSLGQGLEFLIYFQGNSAPDKSGLPSDRFSAERTGGSVSTLTIQRTQQEDSAVYLCASSLQEGTHEQYFGPGTRLTVT.

The rearrangement uses TRBV2 and TRBJ1-1, with D possibly matching TRBD1 (5 bases). Germline values: CDR1 SNHLY, CDR2 FYNNEI. The CDR3 length is 12 residues. The germline V and J ends were trimmed by 8 bases and 2 bases, with 9 bases remaining between them. CDR3 nucleotide sequence: TGTGCCAGCCAGGGTACTAACACTGAAGCTTTCTTT. It codes for CASQGTNTEAFF.

There are a few counts of this clone. This chain uses TRBV18 with TRBJ2-5, with 9 nucleotides matching TRBD2. V lost 5 bases to trimming and J lost 5 bases; unmatched junction nucleotides: 9. Germline CDR1 KGHSH, CDR2 LQKENI. CDR3 length: 15 residues. CDR3 DNA sequence: TGTGCCAGCTCAGTAGCGGGAGATTCGGGGGAGACCCAGTACTTC. It specifies CASSVAGDSGETQYF.

The table lists this clone with a few counts. The chain has TRBV29-1 and TRBJ2-7; TRBD1 matches at 9 bases. Trimming cost V 7 bases and J 3 bases; bases outside gene matches: 10. This CDR3 has 14 residues. CDR1 SQVTM and CDR2 ANQGSEA come from the germline V gene. In DNA, the CDR3 is TGCAGCGCGTCAGGGACAGGGTTGGGCTACGAGCAGTACTTC. This encodes CSASGTGLGYEQYF.

The chain links TRBV7-2 to TRBJ2-1, with 9 bases lining up with TRBD1. With 2 bases clipped from V and 4 bases from J, the junction kept 3 bases outside the gene matches. The CDR3 sequence is 15 residues long. In germline, CDR1 is SGHTA, CDR2 FQGNSA. The chain's CDR3 is CASSLYGQGYNEQFF. The CDR3 region has the DNA TGTGCCAGCAGCTTATACGGACAGGGGTACAATGAGCAGTTCTTC.

V usage is TRBV18 and J usage is TRBJ2-3; TRBD2 matches 11 bases. The CDR3 has 15 amino acids. With 3 bases clipped from V and 4 bases from J, the junction kept 3 bases outside the gene matches. Per the germline V gene, CDR1 is KGHSH and CDR2 is LQKENI. The CDR3 bases are TGTGCCAGCTCACCCGGACTAGCGGGTTCAGATACGCAGTATTTT. Translating gives CASSPGLAGSDTQYF.

The chain has TRBV28 and TRBJ1-2, with 9 bases matching TRBD1. Per the germline V gene, CDR1 is MDHEN and CDR2 is SYDVKM. The CDR3 runs 15 residues. V trimming: 3 bases; J trimming: 6 bases; junction bases outside the gene matches: 8. The CDR3 DNA follows: TGTGCCAGCAGTTTGGGGACAGGGACGGATCATGGCTACACCTTC. Translating gives CASSLGTGTDHGYTF.

The genes are TRBV3-1 (or the pseudogene TRBV3-2) and TRBJ2-1; 15 bases are a match to TRBD2. The CDR3 length is 17 residues. The V gene's germline CDR1 is LGHDT and CDR2 YNNKEL (reference sequence). V lost 0 bases, J lost 3 bases, and 0 bases stayed unmatched. The CDR3 spells CASSQEGLAGGYNEQFF. DNA of the CDR3: TGTGCCAGCAGCCAAGAGGGACTAGCGGGAGGCTACAATGAGCAGTTCTTC.

The chain carries TRBV28 and TRBJ1-3; perhaps TRBD1 as D (6 bases). The CDR3 loop spans 16 amino acids. V was clipped by 6 bases and J by 1 base, with 16 bases between them. Germline values: CDR1 MDHEN, CDR2 SYDVKM. CDR3 in DNA: TGTGCCAGCAGCCCAAGAACAGGGCGGTCTGGAAACACCATATATTTT. Translation gives CASSPRTGRSGNTIYF.

The J gene is TRBJ2-7, the V gene TRBV10-3, with D possibly matching TRBD2 (6 bases). CDR3 length equals 15 residues. Germline-derived CDR1 and CDR2 are ENHRY and SYGVKD. V shed 3 bases and J shed 1 base, with 13 bases lying between them. CDR3 residues: CAISDQGGGSYEQYF. CDR3 nucleotide sequence: TGTGCCATCAGTGATCAGGGCGGAGGGTCCTACGAGCAGTACTTC.